This paragraph reports one T cell receptor (beta chain). Its antigen is unidentified. The sample comes from a study of shared clonotypes between healthy human individuals. Notes on the study in general: The study sampled only blood, and tissue repertoires likely differ. What rarefaction showed was incomplete sorted-subset sequencing despite large depth.

The table came from immunoSEQ multiplex PCR; TCRdb's copy has only in-frame clones and leaves some out. The sample holds some 2,000,000 clones, approximately 95% seen once. Source material: naive CD4+ T cells sorted from blood. Indicated subset: CD45RA+ positively selected. The receptor comes from a man younger than 35 in good health.

The CDR3 bases are TGTGCCAGCAGTTTCAGGATCATGAACACTGAAGCTTTCTTT. Translated, it gives CASSFRIMNTEAFF. The chain recombines TRBV27 with TRBJ1-1; D is unclear. This CDR3 spans 14 amino acids. Germline CDR1 is MNHEY and CDR2 is SMNVEV (reference sequence). V was cut by 3 bases and J by 0 bases, with 8 bases left in between.